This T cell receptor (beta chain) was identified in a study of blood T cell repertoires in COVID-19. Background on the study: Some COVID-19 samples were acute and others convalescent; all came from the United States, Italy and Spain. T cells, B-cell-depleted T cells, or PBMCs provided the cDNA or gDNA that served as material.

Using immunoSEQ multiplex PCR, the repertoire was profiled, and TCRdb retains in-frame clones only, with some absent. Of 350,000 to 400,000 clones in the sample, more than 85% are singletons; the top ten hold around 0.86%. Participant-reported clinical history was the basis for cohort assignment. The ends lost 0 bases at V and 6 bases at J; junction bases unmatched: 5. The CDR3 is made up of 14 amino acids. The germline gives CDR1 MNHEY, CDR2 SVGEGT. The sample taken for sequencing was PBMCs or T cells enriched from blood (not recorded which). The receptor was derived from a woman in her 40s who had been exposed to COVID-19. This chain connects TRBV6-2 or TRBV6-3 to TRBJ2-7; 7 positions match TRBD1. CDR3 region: CASSYSAGGGEQYF. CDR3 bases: TGTGCCAGCAGTTACTCGGCAGGGGGTGGCGAGCAGTACTTC.